Below, 20 T cell receptor beta chains from the same sample are listed, as sequenced in a study of tumor-infiltrating lymphocytes in primary liver carcinoma. Germline DNA was also extracted, with blood RNA taken from unsorted whole blood. With a constant-region primer, TCR beta cDNA was made from around 530 ng of total RNA. The TCR beta library was amplified through three nested multiplex PCR rounds in a modified ARM-PCR procedure. Rounds one and two of PCR, each of 10 cycles, were primed with TRBV1-TRBV30 forward primers and a C-beta reverse primer. Each CDR3 protein is one row after TCRdb ran MiXCR on the multiplex PCR reads. This sample carries about 200,000 distinct CDR3 sequences, less than 75% of them seen once, and the ten largest clones take 6% to 8.5%. Input material: peripheral blood. The receptors originated from a woman aged 60 to 75 with primary liver carcinoma and hepatitis B virus infection.

As concerns this clonotype: At one end the junction does not follow the germline gene, possibly because of a read error. V and J are TRBV11-2 and TRBJ2-3; no firm D call. The germline gives CDR1 SGHAT, CDR2 FQNNGV. The length of the CDR3 is 15 residues. CDR3 coding DNA: TGTGTCAGCAGCTTAGTTGCTAGGCCCACAGATACGCAGTATTTT. It is translated as CVSSLVARPTDTQYF.

In its sample, this clonotype was seen many times. J is TRBJ1-1 and V is TRBV12-3 or TRBV12-4, with D maybe TRBD1 (5 bases). Trimming left V 7 bases short and J 4 bases short, with 16 bases between. The length of the CDR3 is 14 residues. This chain's CDR3 is CASTSWGRGTEAFF. As DNA, the CDR3 is TGTGCCAGCACCTCTTGGGGGAGAGGCACTGAAGCTTTCTTT.

Points on this clonotype: Without the conserved terminal phenylalanine or tryptophan, this CDR3 likely stems from a read error. The chain couples TRBV11-2 to TRBJ2-2; D is possibly TRBD2 (5 bases). V lost 3 bases and J 5 bases, leaving 13 bases between the germline ends. Looked up from germline, CDR1 is SGHAT and CDR2 is FQNNGV. The CDR3 runs 15 residues. CDR3: CASSLTGGFTGELFS. In nucleotides, the CDR3 is TGTGCCAGCAGCTTGACTGGCGGGTTTACCGGGGAGCTGTTTTCT.

The chain carries TRBV5-8 and TRBJ2-3; TRBD1 aligns across 9 bases. CDR3 length: 16 residues. Germline assignment: CDR1 SGHTS and CDR2 YDEGEE. V shed 4 bases and J 0 bases; nucleotides not matched to a gene: 6. CDR3 in DNA: TGTGCCAGCAGCCTTGGACAGGGGATTAGCACAGATACGCAGTATTTT. Translating it yields CASSLGQGISTDTQYF.

This rearrangement joins TRBV11-3 to TRBJ2-7; D is uncertain. Per the germline V gene, CDR1 is SGHNT and CDR2 is YENEEA. The CDR3 loop spans 15 amino acids. V was clipped by 3 bases and J by 5 bases, with 17 bases between them. The CDR3 sequence: CASSLGGTLSNEQYF. As DNA, the CDR3 is TGTGCCAGCAGCTTGGGCGGAACCCTGAGCAACGAGCAGTACTTC.

Regarding this clonotype: A read error may account for a junction end that differs from germline. V and J are TRBV6-6 and TRBJ1-1; no definite D call. The CDR3 covers 16 residues. The germline V gene has CDR1 MNHNY and CDR2 SVGAGI (reference sequence). The CDR3 loop is CGSSQVGHRENTEAFF. The CDR3 bases are TGTGGCAGCAGCCAAGTCGGCCACAGAGAAAACACTGAAGCTTTCTTT.

As regards this clonotype: This may arise from a read error, as a much more abundant clone is one base away. The rearrangement joins TRBV4-1 to TRBJ1-1, with a weak D call TRBD1 (6 bases). Germline assignment: CDR1 MGHRA and CDR2 YSYEKL. This CDR3 comprises 12 residues. CDR3 residues: CAGSLHDREAFF. CDR3 DNA: TGCGCCGGCAGCCTTCACGACAGGGAAGCTTTCTTT.

The chain couples TRBV28 to TRBJ2-3; TRBD2 agrees at 11 bases. Germline CDR1 and CDR2: MDHEN and SYDVKM. V gave up 7 bases and J gave up 2 bases; unmatched junction bases: 14. This CDR3 contains 18 residues. In DNA, the CDR3 is TGTGCCAGCAATCCCCGACCGGGGACTAGCGGTTACACAGATACGCAGTATTTT. Its translation is CASNPRPGTSGYTDTQYF.

Details on this clonotype: The junction differs from germline at one of its ends, possibly a read error. The rearrangement joins TRBV12-3 or TRBV12-4 to TRBJ1-5; D is perhaps TRBD1 (6 bases). The CDR3 is 16 residues long. CDR3 DNA sequence: TGTGCCAGCAGTCTTGGGGCAGGGGCCCTCAATCAGCCCCAGCATTTC. It specifies CASSLGAGALNQPQHF.

The chain links TRBV6-1 to TRBJ1-2; D call uncertain. Germline V gives CDR1 MNHNS, CDR2 SASEGT. The CDR3 is made up of 15 amino acids. V was cut by 5 bases and J by 4 bases, with 17 bases left in between. Here the CDR3 DNA reads TGTGCCAGCAGTCGAACGGCACAGCTGAGCTATGGCTACACCTTC. Encoded protein: CASSRTAQLSYGYTF.

About this clonotype itself: The CDR3 end shows no conserved phenylalanine or tryptophan, and so a read error is likely. The V and J genes are TRBV11-2 and TRBJ2-1; D is possibly TRBD1 or TRBD2 (5 bases each). This CDR3 region has 16 residues. Deletions cut 3 bases from V and 8 bases from J, with 20 bases between. Per germline, CDR1 SGHAT and CDR2 FQNNGV. The CDR3 protein is CASSFTVGGRGDEQFY. The CDR3 DNA is TGTGCCAGCAGCTTTACGGTTGGCGGGCGAGGGGATGAGCAGTTCTAC.

A few counts support this clonotype. CDR3 DNA: TGTGCCAGCAGTGACAGGGGGGTATTGGATAGCAATCAGCCCCAGCATTTT. Amino acid sequence: CASSDRGVLDSNQPQHF. V is TRBV6-5 and J is TRBJ1-5; 9 nucleotides align to TRBD1. Trimming took 5 bases from V and 0 from J; bases not matched to a gene: 8. Germline CDR1 is MNHEY and CDR2 is SVGAGI. The CDR3 spans 17 residues.

This clonotype was seen more than once but under ten times. Possible read error: a much larger clone is one base away. This chain links TRBV6-5 with TRBJ2-1; D may be TRBD1 or TRBD2 (6 bases each). Germline V gene lookup returns CDR1 MNHEY and CDR2 SVGAGI. The CDR3 is 14 amino acids. The chain's CDR3 is CASSSRGGTDERFF. DNA for the CDR3: TGTGCCAGCAGTTCCAGAGGGGGGACCGATGAGCGGTTCTTC.

The genes are TRBV5-4 and TRBJ2-7; 10 nucleotides line up with TRBD1. The trim removed 4 bases at V and 6 bases at J, leaving 10 bases unmatched. This CDR3 has 15 residues. The germline gives CDR1 SGHNT, CDR2 YYREEE (reference sequence). The CDR3 here is CASSASDRGLIEQYF. DNA for the CDR3: TGTGCCAGCAGCGCCTCAGACAGGGGGCTCATCGAGCAGTACTTC.

The chain links TRBV11-2 to TRBJ2-1; possibly TRBD1 for D (5 bases). Trimming cost V 0 bases and J 8 bases, with 14 bases left between them. Germline assignment: CDR1 SGHAT and CDR2 FQNNGV. The CDR3 runs 15 residues. CDR3 DNA sequence: TGTGCCAGCAGCTTAGATCCAAAAGGGGTCGATGAGCAGTTCTTC. It codes for CASSLDPKGVDEQFF.

Details on this clonotype: One end of the junction does not line up with germline, which may come from a read error. The J gene is TRBJ2-7, the V gene TRBV5-6; the D gene is possibly TRBD1 (5 bases). The germline gives CDR1 SGHDT, CDR2 YYEEEE. The CDR3 has 14 amino acids. The CDR3 sequence: CTSSLQGFAYEQYF. DNA for the CDR3: TGTACCAGCAGCTTGCAGGGATTCGCCTACGAGCAGTACTTC.

The chain is built from TRBV11-2 and TRBJ2-7, with a weak D call TRBD2 (6 bases). Trimming cost V 0 bases and J 2 bases, with 20 bases left between them. The germline V gene has CDR1 SGHAT and CDR2 FQNNGV. The CDR3 extends over 18 amino acids. The CDR3 spells CASSLDWVSLAVPYEQYF. The DNA for the CDR3 is TGTGCCAGCAGCTTAGATTGGGTAAGTTTAGCGGTTCCCTACGAGCAGTACTTC. The variable domain in full, with the rest retrieved from reference TRBV11-2 and TRBJ2-7, is EAGVAQSPRYKIIEKRQSVAFWCNPISGHATLYWYQQILGQGPKLLIQFQNNGVVDDSQLPKDRFSAERLKGVDSTLKIQPAKLEDSAVYLCASSLDWVSLAVPYEQYFGPGTRLTVT.

About this clonotype itself: Because the CDR3 is missing its conserved closing phenylalanine or tryptophan, this is likely a read error. The genes are TRBV11-3 and TRBJ1-2; D ambiguous. The CDR3 sequence is 14 residues long. The germline gives CDR1 SGHNT, CDR2 YENEEA. CDR3 bases: TGTGCCAGCAGCTCGGGTTCAGCTAACTATAGCTACACCCTC. It is translated as CASSSGSANYSYTL.

About this clonotype itself: An end of the junction differs from the germline gene, which may be a read error. V usage is TRBV11-3 and J usage is TRBJ2-4; TRBD2 aligns across 7 bases. From germline, CDR1 is SGHNT and CDR2 YENEEA. The CDR3 length is 12 residues. In nucleotides, the CDR3 is TGTGTCAGCAGCTTAGATGGGAGGGCCCCGTACTTC. It encodes CVSSLDGRAPYF.

This clonotype was observed a single time. The chain couples TRBV4-2 to TRBJ1-4; TRBD1 might be the D (6 bases). The germline gives CDR1 LGHNA, CDR2 YNFKEQ. The CDR3 has 18 residues. V was clipped by 6 bases and J by 6 bases, with 26 bases between them. The CDR3 is CASSLLGQLQAKDEKLFF. The CDR3 nucleotides read TGTGCCAGCAGTCTCCTAGGACAGCTTCAAGCGAAAGATGAAAAACTGTTTTTT.